These T cell receptor beta chains were read from a single sample in a study of control samples from healthy donors and cancer patients. Assay: immunoSEQ multiplex PCR; the TCRdb copy retains only in-frame clones and omits some. The sample holds about 160,000 clones, 96% seen once. Sequenced input: blood. These receptors were obtained from a woman aged 30 to 39 in good health. Each CDR3 is given with its conserved first and last residue. The D gene is left open where the match is weak. Expanded clones get a size class; other rows say once, few or many, or leave the size out.

j_gene | abundance | d_gene | v_gene | CDR3nt | CDR3aa
TRBJ1-1 | . | . | TRBV19 | TGTGCCAGTAGTATTCCCCCCGGCCATCCCGCTGGTAAAGCTTTCTTT | CASSIPPGHPAGKAFF
TRBJ1-6 | . | TRBD1 | TRBV5-4 | TGTGCCAGCAGCACGCGACAGGGTCCAAGCTCCTATAATTCACCCCTCCACTTT | CASSTRQGPSSYNSPLHF
TRBJ2-7 | . | . | TRBV6-5 | TGTGCCAGCACTTACGGGAGCTACGAGCAGTACTTC | CASTYGSYEQYF
TRBJ1-1 | . | . | TRBV7-8 | TGTGCCAGCAGCCCGGGGGACTTCCTCGTAAGGGATACTGAAGCTTTCTTT | CASSPGDFLVRDTEAFF
TRBJ2-1 | few | . | TRBV4-1 | TGCGCCAGCAGCCAAGATCAGGGAAATGAGCAGTTCTTC | CASSQDQGNEQFF
TRBJ2-3 | . | TRBD2 | TRBV3-1/TRBV3-2 | TGTGCCAGCAGCCAAACTCGGGGGGGGCCAGATACGCAGTATTTT | CASSQTRGGPDTQYF
TRBJ2-1 | . | TRBD2 | TRBV27 | TGTGCCAGCCGGGCTAGCGGCAATGAGCAGTTCTTC | CASRASGNEQFF
TRBJ2-2 | . | TRBD2 | TRBV2 | TGTGCCAGCAAAATCGGACTAGCGGGGGGGCCCGGGGAGCTGTTTTTT | CASKIGLAGGPGELFF
TRBJ1-2 | . | TRBD1 | TRBV19 | TGTGCCAGTACCCTATCAGGGGGCAGTTGGGCTAACTATGGCTACACCTTC | CASTLSGGSWANYGYTF
TRBJ1-3 | . | TRBD1 | TRBV18 | TGTGCCAGCTCACCACGCCGGGACAGCTCTGGAAACACCATATATTTT | CASSPRRDSSGNTIYF
TRBJ2-2 | . | . | TRBV6-5 | TGTGCCAGCAGTTACGATTGGCGGAACACCGGGGAGCTGTTTTTT | CASSYDWRNTGELFF
TRBJ2-1 | once | TRBD1 | TRBV7-8 | TGTGCCAGCAGCCCAAACCCTAGACAGGGGTTGAATGAGCAGTTCTTC | CASSPNPRQGLNEQFF
TRBJ1-2 | . | TRBD1 | TRBV24-1 | TGTGCCACCAGTGACCCGGGACAGGGGAACTATGGCTACACCTTC | CATSDPGQGNYGYTF
TRBJ2-7 | once | . | TRBV28 | TGTGCCAGCATCCTCAGGGGTGATACCTACGAGCAGTACTTC | CASILRGDTYEQYF
TRBJ2-2 | . | TRBD2 | TRBV5-1 | TGCGCCAGCAGCTTGGTGGGACTACCGAACACCGGGGAGCTGTTTTTT | CASSLVGLPNTGELFF
TRBJ2-7 | . | . | TRBV6-5 | TGTGCCAGCAGTTCCCCCGCGGGGAGCTCCTACGAGCAGTACTTC | CASSSPAGSSYEQYF
TRBJ1-4 | . | TRBD1 | TRBV6-2/TRBV6-3 | TGTGCCAGCAGTTACGGCAGGACAGGGTCTGAAAAACTGTTTTTT | CASSYGRTGSEKLFF
TRBJ2-7 | once | . | TRBV28 | TGTGCCAGCACCTCGGTTTGGGAGCAGTACTTC | CASTSVWEQYF
TRBJ1-6 | . | . | TRBV3-1/TRBV3-2 | TGTGCCAGCAGCCGCGGATCACAGGTCCATAATTCACCCCTCCACTTT | CASSRGSQVHNSPLHF
TRBJ2-1 | . | . | TRBV28 | TGTGCCAGCAGTTTAGAGGAGGCACTGCTTTCCTACAATGAGCAGTTCTTC | CASSLEEALLSYNEQFF
TRBJ2-3 | once | . | TRBV24-1 | TGTGCCACCAGTGTTGGTGGCGGAATCACAGATACGCAGTATTTT | CATSVGGGITDTQYF
TRBJ1-5 | . | . | TRBV19 | TGTGCCAGTAGTCCCCATCACGGTGGACAGAATAGCAATCAGCCCCAGCATTTT | CASSPHHGGQNSNQPQHF
TRBJ2-1 | . | TRBD2 | TRBV7-9 | TGTGCCAGCAGCTCAAGACTCGGGACTAGCGGGAGGGGCGAGCAGTTCTTC | CASSSRLGTSGRGEQFF
TRBJ1-1 | . | . | TRBV29-1 | TGCAGCGTTGCCTCGACAGCTACAACTGAAGCTTTCTTT | CSVASTATTEAFF
TRBJ2-1 | . | TRBD1 | TRBV7-9 | TGTGCCAGCAGCTTTAGACAGGGCCTCGAGAATGAGCAGTTCTTC | CASSFRQGLENEQFF
TRBJ1-1 | . | . | TRBV12-3/TRBV12-4 | TGTGCCAGCAGCCCTTCCAGCTACACTGAAGCTTTCTTT | CASSPSSYTEAFF
TRBJ1-1 | . | . | TRBV10-3 | TGTGCCATCAGTGTGGGGGGAGAGAACACTGAAGCTTTCTTT | CAISVGGENTEAFF
TRBJ1-1 | . | . | TRBV19 | TGTGCCAGTAGTCCCCGGCAGACGAACACTGAAGCTTTCTTT | CASSPRQTNTEAFF
TRBJ1-6 | . | . | TRBV14 | TGTGCCAGCAGCCAAGCCTTGTCAGGGGCTTCACCCCTCCACTTT | CASSQALSGASPLHF
TRBJ2-2 | . | TRBD1 | TRBV6-5 | TGTGCCAGCAGCCTGACAGGGCGGGACACCGGGGAGCTGTTTTTT | CASSLTGRDTGELFF
TRBJ2-2 | . | TRBD2 | TRBV15 | TGTGCCACCAGCAGTCAGCGGGATGTGGTTACCGGGGAGCTGTTTTTT | CATSSQRDVVTGELFF
TRBJ1-5 | . | TRBD1 | TRBV2 | TGTGCCAGCAGCGGACAGGGGCGGTGGCAGCCCCAGCATTTT | CASSGQGRWQPQHF
TRBJ2-1 | . | . | TRBV5-1 | TGCGCCAGCAGCTCTTGGGGGATGAACGGCAATGAGCAGTTCTTC | CASSSWGMNGNEQFF
TRBJ2-1 | . | TRBD2 | TRBV15 | TGTGCCACCAGCAGAGGTGGCGGGAGTCCCTACAATGAGCAGTTCTTC | CATSRGGGSPYNEQFF
TRBJ2-1 | . | . | TRBV19 | TGTGCCAGTAATTACGGCCTGGGACAAACACTACACAATGAGCAGTTCTTC | CASNYGLGQTLHNEQFF
TRBJ1-2 | . | . | TRBV28 | TGTGCCAGCACCGCAAGGTCGGGGGCCGTAGGCTACACCTTC | CASTARSGAVGYTF
TRBJ2-1 | . | . | TRBV4-2 | TGTGCCAGCAGCCAAGAGGGGGTCAATGAGCAGTTCTTC | CASSQEGVNEQFF
TRBJ2-1 | . | . | TRBV27 | TGTGCCAGCCGTACCGGGGGACCCTACAATGAGCAGTTCTTC | CASRTGGPYNEQFF
TRBJ2-6 | . | . | TRBV5-1 | TGCGCCAGCAGCCACTCCAGGGTTACTGGGGCCAACGTCCTGACTTTC | CASSHSRVTGANVLTF
TRBJ1-1 | . | . | TRBV19 | TGTGCCAGTACCATGGGACAACCGAACACTGAAGCTTTCTTT | CASTMGQPNTEAFF
TRBJ2-2 | once | TRBD1 | TRBV10-2 | TGCGCCAGCAGCCACCCGGGACAGGGTTTCACCGGGGAGCTGTTTTTT | CASSHPGQGFTGELFF
TRBJ2-2 | . | TRBD2 | TRBV11-2 | TGTGCCAGCAGCGAACTAGCGGGAGCAGTCACCGGGGAGCTGTTTTTT | CASSELAGAVTGELFF
TRBJ1-1 | once | . | TRBV28 | TGTGCCAGCAGTTTATCCCCCTTTGGAGGGGGCACTGAAGCTTTCTTT | CASSLSPFGGGTEAFF
TRBJ1-2 | once | . | TRBV5-1 | TGCGCCAGCAGCTTGGTTCGGGTTGGTGGGGACTATGGCTACACCTTC | CASSLVRVGGDYGYTF
TRBJ2-1 | . | . | TRBV9 | TGTGCCAGCAGCGCTCTCGGCGGCTACAATGAGCAGTTCTTC | CASSALGGYNEQFF